This T cell receptor beta chain was obtained from a study of blood T cell repertoires in COVID-19. Germline CDR1 is KGHSY and CDR2 is FQNENV. V lost 3 bases, J lost 0 bases, and 15 bases lay in between. CDR3 size: 16 residues. Repertoires were generated with immunoSEQ multiplex PCR, while TCRdb's copy carries only in-frame clones and drops some. Of roughly 300,000 clones in the sample, around 87% were seen once. The receptor's source is a woman aged 25 to 39 who had recovered from COVID-19. The gene calls are TRBV16 and TRBJ2-7, with D possibly matching TRBD1 (7 bases). Sequencing input: PBMCs or T cells enriched from blood (not recorded which). The CDR3 DNA reads TGTGCCAGCAGCCAGAGTACAGGGGACTTCTCCTACGAGCAGTACTTC. The encoded protein is CASSQSTGDFSYEQYF.